What follows is one T cell receptor beta chain and its context. This sample is part of a study of technical replicates of blood from a handful of donors. Repertoires were generated with immunoSEQ multiplex PCR, while TCRdb's copy carries only in-frame clones and drops some. In the table there are tens of thousands of clones, approximately 90% of which are singletons. Sequenced material: PBMCs. This clonotype was sampled from a human donor in good health. Some clones in this sample may be carry-over from other donors' samples.

CDR3 in DNA: TGTGCCAGCAGCATGACAGGGGACAATTCACCCCTCCACTTT. This sequence encodes CASSMTGDNSPLHF. The V and J genes are TRBV7-9 and TRBJ1-6; 8 nucleotides match TRBD1. With 5 bases clipped from V and 7 bases from J, the junction kept 4 bases outside the gene matches. Germline CDR1 and CDR2: SEHNR and FQNEAQ (reference sequence). This CDR3 is built from 14 residues.